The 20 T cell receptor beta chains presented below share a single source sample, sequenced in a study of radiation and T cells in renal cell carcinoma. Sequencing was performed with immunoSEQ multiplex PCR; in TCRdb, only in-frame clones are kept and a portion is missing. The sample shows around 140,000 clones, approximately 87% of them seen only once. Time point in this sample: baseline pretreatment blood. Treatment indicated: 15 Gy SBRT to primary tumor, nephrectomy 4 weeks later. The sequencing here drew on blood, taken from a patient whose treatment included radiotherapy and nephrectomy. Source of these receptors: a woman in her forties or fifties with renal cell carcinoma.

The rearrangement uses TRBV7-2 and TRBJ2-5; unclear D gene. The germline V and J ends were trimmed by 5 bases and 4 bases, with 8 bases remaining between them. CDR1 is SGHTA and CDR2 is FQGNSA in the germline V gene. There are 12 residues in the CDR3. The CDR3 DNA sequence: TGTGCCAGCAGCCCTCGGACAGAGACCCAGTACTTC. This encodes CASSPRTETQYF.

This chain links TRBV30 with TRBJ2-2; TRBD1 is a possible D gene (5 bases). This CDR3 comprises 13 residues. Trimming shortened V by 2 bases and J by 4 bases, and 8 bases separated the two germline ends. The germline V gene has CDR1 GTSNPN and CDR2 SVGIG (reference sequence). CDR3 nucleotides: TGTGCCTGGAGTCCCGACAGCACCGGGGAGCTGTTTTTT. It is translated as CAWSPDSTGELFF.

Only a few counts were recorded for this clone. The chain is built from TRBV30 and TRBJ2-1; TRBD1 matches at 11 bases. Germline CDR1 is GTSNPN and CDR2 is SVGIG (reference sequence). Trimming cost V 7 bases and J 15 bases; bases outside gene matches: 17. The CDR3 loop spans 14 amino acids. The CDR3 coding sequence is TGTGCCTCGTCCCGGGACAGGGGGATGTTAGCCCCGTTCTTC. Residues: CASSRDRGMLAPFF.

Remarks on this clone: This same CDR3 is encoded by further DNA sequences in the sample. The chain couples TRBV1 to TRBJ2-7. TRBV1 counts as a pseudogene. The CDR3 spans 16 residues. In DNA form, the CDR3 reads TGCACCAGCAGCCCGGGCGGTAGGGACGGAAGCTACGAGCAGTACTTC. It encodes CTSSPGGRDGSYEQYF.

The CDR3 protein is CASSSKTGVTYEQYF. DNA for the CDR3: TGTGCCAGCAGTTCCAAGACAGGGGTTACCTACGAGCAGTACTTC. The V and J genes are TRBV6-5 and TRBJ2-7; 8 nucleotides match TRBD1. Looked up from germline, CDR1 is MNHEY and CDR2 is SVGAGI. V shed 4 bases and J 2 bases; nucleotides not matched to a gene: 7. The CDR3 has 15 amino acids.

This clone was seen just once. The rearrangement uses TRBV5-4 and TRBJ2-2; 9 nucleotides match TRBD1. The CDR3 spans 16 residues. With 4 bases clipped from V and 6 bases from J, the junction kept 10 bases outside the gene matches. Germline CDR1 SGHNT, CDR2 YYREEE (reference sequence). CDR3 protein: CASSPVRQGGAGELFF. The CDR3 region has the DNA TGTGCCAGCAGCCCTGTTCGACAGGGGGGAGCCGGGGAGCTGTTTTTT.

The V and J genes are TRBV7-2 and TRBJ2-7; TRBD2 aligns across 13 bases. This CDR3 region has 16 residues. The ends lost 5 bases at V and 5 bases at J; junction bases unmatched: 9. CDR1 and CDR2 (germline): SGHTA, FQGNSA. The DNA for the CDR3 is TGTGCCAGCAGCCCAGAGAGACTAGCGGGAGGCCACGAGCAGTACTTC. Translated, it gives CASSPERLAGGHEQYF.

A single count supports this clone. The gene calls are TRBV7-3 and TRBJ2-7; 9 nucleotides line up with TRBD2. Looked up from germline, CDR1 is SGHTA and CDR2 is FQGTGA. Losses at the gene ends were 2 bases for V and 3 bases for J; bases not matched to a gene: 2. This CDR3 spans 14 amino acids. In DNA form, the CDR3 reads TGTGCCAGCAGCTTAGCGGGAGGGGACTACGAGCAGTACTTC. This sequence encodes CASSLAGGDYEQYF.

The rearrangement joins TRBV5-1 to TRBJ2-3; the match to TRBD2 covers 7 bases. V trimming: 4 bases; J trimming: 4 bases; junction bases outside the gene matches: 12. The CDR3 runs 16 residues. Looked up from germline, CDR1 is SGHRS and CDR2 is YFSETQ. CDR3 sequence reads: CASSLGGSPGADTQYF. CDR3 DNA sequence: TGCGCCAGCAGCCTCGGGGGGTCTCCGGGGGCAGATACGCAGTATTTT. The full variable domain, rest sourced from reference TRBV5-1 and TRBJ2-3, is KAGVTQTPRYLIKTRGQQVTLSCSPISGHRSVSWYQQTPGQGLQFLFEYFSETQRNKGNFPGRFSGRQFSNSRSEMNVSTLELGDSALYLCASSLGGSPGADTQYFGPGTRLTVL.

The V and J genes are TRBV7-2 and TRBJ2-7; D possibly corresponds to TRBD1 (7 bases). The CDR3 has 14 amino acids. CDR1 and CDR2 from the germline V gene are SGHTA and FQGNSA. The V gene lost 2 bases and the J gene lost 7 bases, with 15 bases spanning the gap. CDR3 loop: CASSLSGQAGEQYF. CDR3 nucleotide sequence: TGTGCCAGCAGCTTAAGCGGACAGGCGGGAGAGCAGTACTTC.

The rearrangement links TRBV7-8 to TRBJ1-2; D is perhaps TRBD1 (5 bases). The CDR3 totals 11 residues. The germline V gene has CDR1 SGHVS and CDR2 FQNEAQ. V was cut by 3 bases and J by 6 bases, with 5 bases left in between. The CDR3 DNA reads TGTGCCAGCAGCTTGGGGGATGGCTACACCTTC. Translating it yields CASSLGDGYTF.

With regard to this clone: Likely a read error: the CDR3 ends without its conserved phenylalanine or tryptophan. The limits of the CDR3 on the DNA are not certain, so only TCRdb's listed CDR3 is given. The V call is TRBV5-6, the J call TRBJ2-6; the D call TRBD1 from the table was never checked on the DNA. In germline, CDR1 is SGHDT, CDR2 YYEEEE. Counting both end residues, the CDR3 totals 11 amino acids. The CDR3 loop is CASSFLGDTSV.

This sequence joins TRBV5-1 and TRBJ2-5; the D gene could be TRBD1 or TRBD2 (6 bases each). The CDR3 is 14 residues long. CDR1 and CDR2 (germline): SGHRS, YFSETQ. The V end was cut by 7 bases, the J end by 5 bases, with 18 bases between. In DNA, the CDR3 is TGCGCCAGCCGGGGCGCCGGGGGCTTGGAGACCCAGTACTTC. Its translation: CASRGAGGLETQYF.

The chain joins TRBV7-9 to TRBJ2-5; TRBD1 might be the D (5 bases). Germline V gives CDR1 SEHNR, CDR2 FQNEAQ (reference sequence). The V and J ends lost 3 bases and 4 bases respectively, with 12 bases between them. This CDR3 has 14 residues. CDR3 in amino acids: CASSLGQRGETQYF. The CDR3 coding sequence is TGTGCCAGCAGCTTGGGGCAGCGAGGAGAGACCCAGTACTTC.

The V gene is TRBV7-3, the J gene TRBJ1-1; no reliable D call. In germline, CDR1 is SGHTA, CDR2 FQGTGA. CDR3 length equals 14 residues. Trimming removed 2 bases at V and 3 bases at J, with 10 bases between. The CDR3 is CASSLEALDTEAFF. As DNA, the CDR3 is TGTGCCAGCAGCTTAGAGGCATTGGACACTGAAGCTTTCTTT. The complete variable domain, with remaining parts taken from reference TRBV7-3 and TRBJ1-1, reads GAGVSQTPSNKVTEKGKYVELRCDPISGHTALYWYRQSLGQGPEFLIYFQGTGAADDSGLPNDRFFAVRPEGSVSTLKIQRTERGDSAVYLCASSLEALDTEAFFGQGTRLTVV.

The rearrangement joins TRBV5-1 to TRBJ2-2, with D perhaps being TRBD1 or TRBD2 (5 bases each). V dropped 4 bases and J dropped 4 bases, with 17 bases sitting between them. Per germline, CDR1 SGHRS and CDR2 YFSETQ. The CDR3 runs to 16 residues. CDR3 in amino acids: CASSPGPPGSTGELFF. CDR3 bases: TGCGCCAGCAGCCCGGGACCCCCGGGGAGCACCGGGGAGCTGTTTTTT. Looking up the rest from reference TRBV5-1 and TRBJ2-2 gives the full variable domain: KAGVTQTPRYLIKTRGQQVTLSCSPISGHRSVSWYQQTPGQGLQFLFEYFSETQRNKGNFPGRFSGRQFSNSRSEMNVSTLELGDSALYLCASSPGPPGSTGELFFGEGSRLTVL.

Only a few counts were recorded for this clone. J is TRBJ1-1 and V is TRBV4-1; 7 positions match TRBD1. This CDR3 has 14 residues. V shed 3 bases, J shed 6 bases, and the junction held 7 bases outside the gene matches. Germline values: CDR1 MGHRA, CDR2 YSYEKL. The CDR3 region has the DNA TGCGCCAGCAGCCACGACAGGGCTGGTGCTGAAGCTTTCTTT. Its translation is CASSHDRAGAEAFF.

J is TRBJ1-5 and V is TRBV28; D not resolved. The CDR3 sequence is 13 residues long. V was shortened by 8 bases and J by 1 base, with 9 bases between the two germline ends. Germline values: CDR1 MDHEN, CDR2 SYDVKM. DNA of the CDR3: TGTGCCAGCCGGTTACACAGCAATCAGCCCCAGCATTTT. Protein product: CASRLHSNQPQHF.

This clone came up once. DNA for the CDR3: TGTGCCAGCAGCGCCGGAGGTGGAGCTGTGAACACTGAAGCTTTCTTT. It specifies CASSAGGGAVNTEAFF. The J gene is TRBJ1-1, the V gene TRBV9; D is undetermined. Trimming left V 3 bases short and J 0 bases short, with 15 bases between. Looked up from germline, CDR1 is SGDLS and CDR2 is YYNGEE. The CDR3 covers 16 residues.

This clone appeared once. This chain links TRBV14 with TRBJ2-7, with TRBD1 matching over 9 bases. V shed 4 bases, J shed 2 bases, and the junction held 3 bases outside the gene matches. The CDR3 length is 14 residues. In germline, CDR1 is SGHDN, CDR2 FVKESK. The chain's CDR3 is CASSLRTGAYEQYF. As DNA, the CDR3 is TGTGCCAGCAGCCTACGGACAGGGGCCTACGAGCAGTACTTC.